Below, 28 T cell receptor beta chains from the same sample are listed, as sequenced in a study of T cell changes during pregnancy in multiple sclerosis. TCRdb keeps only in-frame clones here, not all; method: immunoSEQ multiplex PCR. The sample lists 20,000 or so clones, 90% seen once, with under 9.5% in the top ten. Sequenced material: CD8+ T cells from peripheral blood mononuclear cells, taken in the third trimester of pregnancy. These receptors all stem from a female donor in good health, enrolled as a control in a pregnancy study.

The chain combines TRBV29-1 with TRBJ2-1; D gene uncertain. V was trimmed by 3 bases and J by 9 bases, leaving 9 bases between them. The CDR3 loop spans 11 amino acids. Germline V gene data show CDR1 as SQVTM and CDR2 as ANQGSEA. CDR3 sequence: CSVEVSSEQFF. CDR3 in DNA: TGCAGCGTTGAGGTTAGCAGTGAGCAGTTCTTC.

The V call is TRBV4-1, the J call TRBJ2-1, with 9 nucleotides matching TRBD2. Germline V gene data show CDR1 as MGHRA and CDR2 as YSYEKL. The CDR3 spans 15 residues. The V and J ends lost 2 bases and 9 bases, in that order; junction bases with no gene match: 8. CDR3 nucleotide sequence: TGCGCCAGCAGCCAATTTCCAGCGGGGGGTCCTGAGCAGTTCTTC. It codes for CASSQFPAGGPEQFF.

The V call is TRBV27, the J call TRBJ1-5, with D possibly matching TRBD1 (5 bases). Germline assignment: CDR1 MNHEY and CDR2 SMNVEV (reference sequence). The V gene lost 2 bases and the J gene lost 0 bases, with 5 bases spanning the gap. CDR3 length: 14 residues. CDR3 bases: TGTGCCAGCAGTTTACAGGGTAGCAATCAGCCCCAGCATTTT. This translates into CASSLQGSNQPQHF.

This clone has more than one count but fewer than ten. The chain uses TRBV19 and TRBJ1-2; D unresolved. The V end lost 9 bases, the J end lost 4 bases, and 21 bases lay between the germline ends. The CDR3 runs 15 residues. Germline CDR1 reads LNHDA; CDR2 reads SQIVND (reference sequence). The CDR3 here is CASRPHLSGSYGYTF. The CDR3, as DNA: TGTGCCAGCAGACCGCATCTAAGCGGGAGCTATGGCTACACCTTC.

J is TRBJ1-1 and V is TRBV7-9, with a weak D call TRBD1 (5 bases). The CDR3 sequence is 13 residues long. Trimming removed 1 base from V and 7 bases from J, with 10 bases in between. Germline assignment: CDR1 SEHNR and CDR2 FQNEAQ (reference sequence). DNA for the CDR3: TGTGCCAGCAGCTTAGATGGGGCAGATGAAGCTTTCTTT. Protein product: CASSLDGADEAFF. Using reference TRBV7-9 and TRBJ1-1 for the parts outside the CDR3, the full variable domain is DTGVSQNPRHKITKRGQNVTFRCDPISEHNRLYWYRQTLGQGPEFLTYFQNEAQLEKSRLLSDRFSAERPKGSFSTLEIQRTEQGDSAMYLCASSLDGADEAFFGQGTRLTVV.

This chain uses TRBV5-1 with TRBJ2-3; possibly TRBD2 for D (6 bases). CDR1 and CDR2 (germline): SGHRS, YFSETQ. The CDR3 consists of 15 residues. Trimming pared 5 bases from V and 0 bases from J, leaving 13 bases between. The CDR3 protein is CASSWREPSTDTQYF. The CDR3, as DNA: TGCGCCAGCAGTTGGAGGGAGCCGAGCACAGATACGCAGTATTTT.

The V gene is TRBV29-1, the J gene TRBJ2-7; D is uncertain. The ends were cut back, 4 bases at V and 0 bases at J, with 16 bases in the middle. In germline, CDR1 is SQVTM, CDR2 ANQGSEA. The CDR3 is made up of 15 amino acids. In nucleotides, the CDR3 is TGCAGCGTTGTAGGTCTAACAGCCAGCTCCTACGAGCAGTACTTC. Translated, it gives CSVVGLTASSYEQYF.

The chain employs TRBV27 and TRBJ1-1, with D possibly matching TRBD1 (6 bases). CDR3 length equals 14 residues. Trimming pared 6 bases from V and 0 bases from J, leaving 11 bases between. Germline loops: CDR1 MNHEY, CDR2 SMNVEV (reference sequence). DNA for the CDR3: TGTGCCAGCAGGAAGACAGGAGTGAACACTGAAGCTTTCTTT. Amino acid sequence: CASRKTGVNTEAFF.

The chain uses TRBV9 and TRBJ2-7, with 12 nucleotides matching TRBD1. The V and J ends lost 3 bases and 7 bases, in that order; junction bases with no gene match: 8. Per germline, CDR1 SGDLS and CDR2 YYNGEE. The CDR3 extends over 15 amino acids. The CDR3 DNA sequence: TGTGCCAGCAGCGCCGGGGGACAGGGGGCGCGAGAGCAGTACTTC. Translation: CASSAGGQGAREQYF.

This clone was observed a single time. The chain carries TRBV15 and TRBJ2-5; D is possibly TRBD1 (5 bases). With 1 base removed from V and 5 bases from J, the gap between germline ends came to 14 bases. This CDR3 has 15 amino acids. Germline V gives CDR1 LNHNV, CDR2 YYDKDF (reference sequence). The CDR3 DNA is TGTGCCACCAGCAGAGTAGCAGGGATTTGGGAGACCCAGTACTTC. Its translation: CATSRVAGIWETQYF. The complete variable domain, with remaining parts taken from reference TRBV15 and TRBJ2-5, reads DAMVIQNPRYQVTQFGKPVTLSCSQTLNHNVMYWYQQKSSQAPKLLFHYYDKDFNNEADTPDNFQSRRPNTSFCFLDIRSPGLGDTAMYLCATSRVAGIWETQYFGPGTRLLVL.

This sequence joins TRBV14 and TRBJ1-2, with D unclear. V shed 1 base and J shed 4 bases, with 10 bases lying between them. The CDR3 length is 14 residues. Germline lookup yields CDR1 SGHDN and CDR2 FVKESK. The CDR3 protein is CASSQVGQFYGYTF. The CDR3 DNA is TGTGCCAGCAGCCAAGTGGGCCAGTTCTATGGCTACACCTTC.

V gene TRBV7-9 combines with J gene TRBJ1-2; D possibly corresponds to TRBD1 (6 bases). There are 16 residues in the CDR3. Trimming removed 0 bases at V and 5 bases at J, with 16 bases between. Germline lookup yields CDR1 SEHNR and CDR2 FQNEAQ (reference sequence). This chain's CDR3 is CASSLAGQGKRYGYTF. Written as DNA, the CDR3 is TGTGCCAGCAGCTTAGCTGGGCAGGGGAAGCGGTATGGCTACACCTTC.

This clone was detected a few times. The chain has TRBV30 and TRBJ1-5, with 8 bases identical to TRBD1. J was trimmed by 2 bases and V by 5 bases; bases with no gene match: 5. The CDR3 has 14 residues. Germline lookup yields CDR1 GTSNPN and CDR2 SVGIG (reference sequence). The chain's CDR3 is CAWGQGVGNQPQHF. DNA of the CDR3: TGTGCCTGGGGACAGGGAGTGGGCAATCAGCCCCAGCATTTT.

V and J are TRBV19 and TRBJ1-1, with 7 bases aligning to TRBD1. There are 15 residues in the CDR3. CDR1 LNHDA and CDR2 SQIVND come from the germline V gene (reference sequence). V lost 3 bases to trimming and J lost 5 bases; unmatched junction nucleotides: 9. Here the CDR3 DNA reads TGTGCCAGTAGTATCGTCCAGGGGGGATGGACTGAAGCTTTCTTT. It yields the protein CASSIVQGGWTEAFF.

The chain links TRBV19 to TRBJ1-1; D is perhaps TRBD1 (6 bases). The CDR3 sequence is 13 residues long. V was cut by 8 bases and J by 3 bases, with 13 bases left in between. Germline CDR1 and CDR2: LNHDA and SQIVND (reference sequence). The CDR3 here is CASATGLYTEAFF. The CDR3 DNA reads TGTGCCAGTGCCACAGGGTTGTACACTGAAGCTTTCTTT.

This chain's CDR3 is CASSDSGGGAVAFF. In nucleotides, the CDR3 is TGTGCCAGCAGTGACTCAGGTGGGGGCGCGGTGGCTTTCTTT. This rearrangement joins TRBV6-4 to TRBJ1-1; D possibly corresponds to TRBD1 (6 bases). V shed 0 bases and J shed 11 bases, with 16 bases lying between them. In germline, CDR1 is MRHNA, CDR2 SNTAGT. The CDR3 loop spans 14 amino acids.

The rearrangement joins TRBV9 to TRBJ2-7, with 10 nucleotides matching TRBD2. This CDR3 has 16 residues. Germline trimming cut 0 bases from V and 5 bases from J; bases unmatched to any gene: 8. Germline V gene lookup returns CDR1 SGDLS and CDR2 YYNGEE. The CDR3 region is CASSVASGGASDEQYF. In DNA, the CDR3 is TGTGCCAGCAGCGTAGCCAGCGGGGGGGCCAGCGACGAGCAGTACTTC.

This rearrangement joins TRBV27 to TRBJ2-7; no clear D gene. Germline CDR1 reads MNHEY; CDR2 reads SMNVEV (reference sequence). The CDR3 runs 11 residues. With 3 bases removed from V and 6 bases from J, the gap between germline ends came to 6 bases. The CDR3 here is CASSFLGEQYF. CDR3 DNA: TGTGCCAGCAGTTTTCTCGGCGAGCAGTACTTC.

The chain joins TRBV27 to TRBJ1-5, with TRBD1 matching 9 bases. V dropped 5 bases and J dropped 10; count of bases not matched to a gene: 15. Looked up from germline, CDR1 is MNHEY and CDR2 is SMNVEV (reference sequence). The CDR3 is 16 residues long. CDR3: CASSRTGTGSFYPQHF. The CDR3, as DNA: TGTGCCAGCAGTCGAACCGGGACAGGGTCTTTTTACCCCCAGCATTTT.

The chain uses TRBV20-1 and TRBJ1-2; no reliable D call. The CDR3 is 11 residues long. V was trimmed by 4 bases and J by 3 bases, leaving 6 bases between them. Per germline, CDR1 DFQATT and CDR2 SNEGSKA (reference sequence). The CDR3 coding sequence is TGCAGTGCTAAAGGAGACTATGGCTACACCTTC. Residues: CSAKGDYGYTF.

V is TRBV10-1 and J is TRBJ2-7, with 8 bases identical to TRBD2. CDR3 length equals 16 residues. CDR1 WNHNN and CDR2 SYGVQD come from the germline V gene (reference sequence). V dropped 6 bases and J dropped 1; count of bases not matched to a gene: 11. CDR3 protein: CASRARSGGPSYEQYF. CDR3 nucleotide sequence: TGCGCCAGCAGGGCGCGGAGCGGGGGCCCTTCCTACGAGCAGTACTTC.

The J gene is TRBJ2-7, the V gene TRBV15; 9 nucleotides agree with TRBD2. V shed 0 bases and J 0 bases; nucleotides not matched to a gene: 0. The CDR3 covers 15 residues. The germline V gene has CDR1 LNHNV and CDR2 YYDKDF (reference sequence). CDR3 sequence reads: CATSRDSGGSYEQYF. CDR3 sequence (DNA): TGTGCCACCAGCAGAGATAGCGGGGGCTCCTACGAGCAGTACTTC.

The chain carries TRBV27 and TRBJ1-5; D may be TRBD1 (5 bases). Germline V lookup: CDR1 MNHEY, CDR2 SMNVEV (reference sequence). V was trimmed by 6 bases and J by 7 bases, leaving 10 bases between them. The CDR3 contains 12 residues. The DNA of the CDR3 is TGTGCCAGCAGCGACCAGGGACAGCCCCAGCATTTT. Its protein is CASSDQGQPQHF.

The chain uses TRBV9 and TRBJ1-3, with D maybe TRBD1 (5 bases). Germline V gives CDR1 SGDLS, CDR2 YYNGEE. Deletions cut 5 bases from V and 0 bases from J, with 15 bases between. The CDR3 sequence is 16 residues long. CDR3 loop: CASSAYSGSSGNTIYF. The CDR3 bases are TGTGCCAGCAGTGCCTACTCAGGGTCCTCTGGAAACACCATATATTTT. The full variable domain, in which reference TRBV9 and TRBJ1-3 provide the parts outside the CDR3, is DSGVTQTPKHLITATGQRVTLRCSPRSGDLSVYWYQQSLDQGLQFLIQYYNGEERAKGNILERFSAQQFPDLHSELNLSSLELGDSALYFCASSAYSGSSGNTIYFGEGSWLTVV.

The chain employs TRBV27 and TRBJ1-5; 8 positions match TRBD1. This CDR3 comprises 17 residues. V shed 5 bases and J 0 bases; nucleotides not matched to a gene: 9. Germline V CDR1 and CDR2: MNHEY, SMNVEV (reference sequence). The CDR3, as DNA: TGTGCCAGCAGTCCCCTTATCACAGGGGGTAGCAATCAGCCCCAGCATTTT. Its protein is CASSPLITGGSNQPQHF.

This chain uses TRBV6-5 with TRBJ2-3, with D perhaps matching TRBD2 (6 bases). This CDR3 region has 16 residues. Trimming cost V 0 bases and J 0 bases, with 10 bases left between them. Germline CDR1 MNHEY, CDR2 SVGAGI. CDR3 amino acids: CASSYSLASSTDTQYF. CDR3 DNA sequence: TGTGCCAGCAGTTACTCCCTAGCGTCTAGCACAGATACGCAGTATTTT.

The V gene is TRBV2, the J gene TRBJ2-5; no clear D. The CDR3 covers 12 residues. V lost 8 bases and J lost 1, with 8 bases in between. Germline lookup yields CDR1 SNHLY and CDR2 FYNNEI. The CDR3 protein is CASPGLQETQYF. CDR3 nucleotides: TGTGCCAGCCCGGGTCTCCAAGAGACCCAGTACTTC.

The chain has TRBV6-5 and TRBJ1-1, with unresolved D. The V gene lost 0 bases and the J gene lost 5 bases, with 7 bases spanning the gap. CDR3 length: 13 amino acids. Germline CDR1 and CDR2: MNHEY and SVGAGI. The chain's CDR3 is CASSYSGGTEAFF. Here the CDR3 DNA reads TGTGCCAGCAGTTACTCTGGCGGGACTGAAGCTTTCTTT.